This TCR beta chain was sequenced during a study of blood T cell repertoires in COVID-19. Turning to the study itself: Acute-phase and convalescent COVID-19 samples originated in the United States, Italy and Spain. Nucleic acid was either cDNA or gDNA, and it came from T cells, B-cell-depleted T cells, or PBMCs.

Seattle's cohort entered during active infection and was followed longitudinally. Trimming pared 1 base from V and 2 bases from J, leaving 7 bases between. Germline lookup yields CDR1 SGHDT and CDR2 YYEEEE. The CDR3 contains 13 residues. Assay used: immunoSEQ multiplex PCR; TCRdb lists only in-frame clones, some missing. The table records over 150,000 clones, about 88% of them present only once. Sequencing was carried out using peripheral blood. The rearrangement uses TRBV5-6 and TRBJ2-7; D unresolved. The TCR originated in a woman older than 75 with COVID-19, enrolled during active disease. CDR3 protein: CASSLRGTYEQYF. In nucleotides, the CDR3 is TGTGCCAGCAGCTTGCGCGGTACCTACGAGCAGTACTTC.